Included here is one T cell receptor beta chain sequence, with context. Indicated treatment: oral pan-JAK inhibitor, 5-10 mg twice daily. Germline CDR1 GTSNPN, CDR2 SVGIG (reference sequence). With 5 bases removed from V and 6 bases from J, the gap between germline ends came to 13 bases. The CDR3 is 12 amino acids. The data stem from a study of CD8+ T cells in alopecia areata. Investigators isolated RNA and reverse transcribed it into cDNA to act as the sequencing template. TCRdb keeps only in-frame clones here, not all; method: immunoSEQ multiplex PCR. The sample records fewer than 100,000 clones, more than 55% being singletons.

This sample comprised CD8+ T cells sorted from blood, obtained at week 4, from a patient treated with tofacitinib. The receptor comes from a human donor with alopecia areata. This rearrangement joins TRBV30 to TRBJ1-1; D is unclear. CDR3 loop: CAWGLPDAEAFF. In DNA form, the CDR3 reads TGTGCCTGGGGCCTGCCTGACGCTGAAGCTTTCTTT. The whole variable domain, filled in from reference TRBV30 and TRBJ1-1, reads SQTIHQWPATLVQPVGSPLSLECTVEGTSNPNLYWYRQAAGRGLQLLFYSVGIGQISSEVPQNLSASRPQDRQFILSSKKLLLSDSGFYLCAWGLPDAEAFFGQGTRLTVV.